This TCR beta chain was obtained from a study of neurological immune-mediated disorders. TCRdb itself ran the 5' RACE reads through MiXCR, one entry per CDR3 protein. The sample carries more than 30,000 distinct CDR3 sequences, about an eighth recorded once. Germline V lookup: CDR1 DFQATT, CDR2 SNEGSKA (reference sequence). V dropped 3 bases and J dropped 1 base, with 20 bases sitting between them. There are 17 residues in the CDR3. This clonotype has a count of ten or more. This sample's time point: technical triplicate 2. V and J are TRBV20-1 and TRBJ2-3; no clear D gene. Sample: CD4+ T cells from blood. This TCR derives from a female donor with HTLV-1-associated myelopathy (HAM/TSP). In DNA, the CDR3 is TGCAGTGCTAGTCCCCCTTCCCCCCTAACCCGCACAGATACGCAGTATTTT. Amino acid sequence: CSASPPSPLTRTDTQYF.